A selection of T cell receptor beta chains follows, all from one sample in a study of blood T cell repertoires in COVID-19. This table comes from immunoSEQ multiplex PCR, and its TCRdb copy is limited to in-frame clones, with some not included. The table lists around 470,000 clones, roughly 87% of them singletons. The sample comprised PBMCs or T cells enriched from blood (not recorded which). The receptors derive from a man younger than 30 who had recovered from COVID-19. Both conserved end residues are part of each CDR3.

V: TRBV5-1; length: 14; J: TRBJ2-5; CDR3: CASSRADSQETQYF
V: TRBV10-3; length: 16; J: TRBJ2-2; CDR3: CAISLRELKDTGELFF
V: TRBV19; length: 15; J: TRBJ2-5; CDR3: CASSPGSSYEETQYF
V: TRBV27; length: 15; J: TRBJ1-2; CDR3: CASSLSWRDNYGYTF
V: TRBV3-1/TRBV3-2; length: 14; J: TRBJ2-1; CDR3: CASSQAAAGNEQFF
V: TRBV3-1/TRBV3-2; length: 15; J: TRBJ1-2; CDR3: CASSQVIGTGAGYTF
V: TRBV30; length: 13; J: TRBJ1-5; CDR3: CAWSGGNNQPQHF
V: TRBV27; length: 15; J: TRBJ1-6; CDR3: CASSREEGGNSPLHF
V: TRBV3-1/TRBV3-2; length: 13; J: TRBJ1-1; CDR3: CASSQGEATEAFF
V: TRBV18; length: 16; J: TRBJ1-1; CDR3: CASSPRDSLLNTEAFF
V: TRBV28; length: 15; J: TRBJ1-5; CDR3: CASSLSRGRLQPQHF
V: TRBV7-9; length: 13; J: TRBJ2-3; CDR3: CASSLGGTDTQYF
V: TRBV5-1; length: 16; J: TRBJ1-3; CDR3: CASSSQGQSSGNTIYF
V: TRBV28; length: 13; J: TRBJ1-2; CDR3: CASSLQTDYGYTF
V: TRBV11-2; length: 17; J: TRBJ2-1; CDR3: CASSLDVGGLGGNEQFF
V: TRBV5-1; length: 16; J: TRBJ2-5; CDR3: CASSLHSRGAGETQYF